This TCR beta chain was captured in a study of blood T cell repertoires in COVID-19. While infection was still active, Seattle patients were enrolled and then followed longitudinally. Original processing methods: Estimates of nucleated cell counts were drawn from the amplification of reference gene primers. TCRdb's copy holds only in-frame clones and misses some; the assay was immunoSEQ multiplex PCR. The DNA was the basis for D and trimming; V, J and clone size are from that table. This sample has tens of thousands of clones; about four fifths occur once, and the top ten carry approximately 12%. Germline lookup yields CDR1 GTSNPN and CDR2 SVGIG (reference sequence). The CDR3 loop spans 15 amino acids. Trimming took 4 bases from V and 5 from J, leaving 21 bases between them.

The TCR was taken from a man aged 50 or older with COVID-19, enrolled during active disease. Sequences were obtained from peripheral blood. The chain combines TRBV30 with TRBJ2-7; D perhaps matches TRBD1 (7 bases). The CDR3: CAWIGDAGGSHEQYF. In nucleotides, the CDR3 is TGTGCCTGGATCGGGGATGCAGGGGGGAGCCACGAGCAGTACTTC.